This T cell receptor beta chain was obtained from a study of T cell changes during pregnancy in multiple sclerosis. The assay was immunoSEQ multiplex PCR, and TCRdb's table has in-frame clones only and misses some. The sample includes 130,000 or so clones, 90% to 95% of them seen just once. V was cut by 6 bases and J by 1 base, with 9 bases left in between. CDR3 length: 14 residues. In germline, CDR1 is SNHLY, CDR2 FYNNEI. The source material was peripheral blood, sampled before pregnancy. The TCR sequence derives from a female donor with multiple sclerosis, enrolled in a pregnancy study. The chain uses TRBV2 and TRBJ2-2; possible D gene TRBD2, 6 bases. DNA of the CDR3: TGTGCCAGCAGAGGAGGGGTGAACACCGGGGAGCTGTTTTTT. It specifies CASRGGVNTGELFF.